The 29 T cell receptor beta chains in this list originate from one sample, sequenced in a study of control samples from healthy donors and cancer patients. The protocol was immunoSEQ multiplex PCR, while the TCRdb copy is restricted to in-frame clones and leaves out a portion. The sample holds roughly 400,000 clones, around 90% seen once. What was sequenced was PBMCs. The receptors were gathered from a man aged 35 to 55 with head and neck cancer.

The chain joins TRBV10-2 to TRBJ1-5; D not certain. Trimming took off 3 bases at V and 7 bases at J, with 10 bases between the two ends. Germline V gene sequence: CDR1 WSHSY, CDR2 SAAADI. This CDR3 has 13 amino acids. The DNA for the CDR3 is TGCGCCAGCAGTGACACCGGTCTCCAGCCCCAGCATTTT. Translating gives CASSDTGLQPQHF.

The V call is TRBV7-2, the J call TRBJ2-3, with D hard to call. Per germline, CDR1 SGHTA and CDR2 FQGNSA. The CDR3 totals 18 residues. The V gene lost 5 bases and the J gene lost 0 bases, with 21 bases spanning the gap. The CDR3, as DNA: TGTGCCAGCAGCCCCCCGGACGGAGATAAACCTAGCACAGATACGCAGTATTTT. Translated: CASSPPDGDKPSTDTQYF.

The V call is TRBV29-1, the J call TRBJ2-7; 7 bases are a match to TRBD2. Per the germline V gene, CDR1 is SQVTM and CDR2 is ANQGSEA. With 3 bases clipped from V and 2 bases from J, the junction kept 1 base outside the gene matches. This CDR3 spans 12 amino acids. The CDR3: CSVDAGAYEQYF. The CDR3 DNA is TGCAGCGTTGACGCGGGAGCCTACGAGCAGTACTTC.

The chain is built from TRBV6-6 and TRBJ2-3; D gene uncertain. The germline V and J ends were trimmed by 4 bases and 1 base, with 6 bases remaining between them. Per germline, CDR1 MNHNY and CDR2 SVGAGI (reference sequence). The CDR3 extends over 13 amino acids. The CDR3 spells CASSSRRTDTQYF. The CDR3 DNA reads as TGTGCCAGCAGTTCGAGGCGCACAGATACGCAGTATTTT.

The chain carries TRBV11-2 and TRBJ2-1, with 16 bases identical to TRBD2. CDR1 and CDR2 from the germline V gene are SGHAT and FQNNGV. V lost 3 bases and J lost 4; bases outside the gene matches: 0. This CDR3 is built from 16 residues. The CDR3: CASSLGLAGGYNEQFF. The CDR3 DNA follows: TGTGCCAGCAGCTTGGGACTAGCGGGGGGGTACAATGAGCAGTTCTTC.

V is TRBV6-2 or TRBV6-3 and J is TRBJ1-4, with 7 bases matching TRBD1. The junction had 8 bases not matched to a gene; V was cut back by 6 bases and J by 4 bases. This CDR3 is built from 15 residues. CDR1 and CDR2 (germline): MNHEY, SVGEGT. Written as DNA, the CDR3 is TGTGCCAGCAGCTTTACCGGGACAGATAATGAAAAACTGTTTTTT. Residues: CASSFTGTDNEKLFF.

The chain uses TRBV6-5 and TRBJ2-4; D is possibly TRBD1 (6 bases). V was pared by 5 bases and J by 8 bases, with 16 bases between. The CDR3 contains 14 residues. Germline V gives CDR1 MNHEY, CDR2 SVGAGI. This chain's CDR3 is CASSNPDRRDIQYF. For the CDR3, the DNA is TGTGCCAGCAGTAACCCGGACAGACGGGACATTCAGTACTTC.

The chain recombines TRBV2 with TRBJ1-5; TRBD1 matches at 12 bases. The V segment lost 6 bases and the J segment 6 bases; nucleotides outside the gene matches: 6. The CDR3 loop spans 15 amino acids. Germline CDR1 SNHLY, CDR2 FYNNEI. This CDR3 is CASSAGTGGRQPQHF. The CDR3, as DNA: TGTGCCAGCAGCGCCGGGACAGGGGGCCGTCAGCCCCAGCATTTT.

In this sample, this clone turned up once. This chain uses TRBV27 with TRBJ2-1; either TRBD1 or TRBD2 may fit D (5 bases each). Germline CDR1 reads MNHEY; CDR2 reads SMNVEV (reference sequence). V was trimmed by 2 bases and J by 2 bases, leaving 10 bases between them. The CDR3 sequence is 15 residues long. This CDR3 reads CASSLTGTPYNEQFF. The CDR3 nucleotides are TGTGCCAGCAGTTTAACCGGGACCCCCTACAATGAGCAGTTCTTC.

The chain employs TRBV4-1 and TRBJ2-7; maybe TRBD2 (6 bases). Trimming left V 0 bases short and J 4 bases short, with 13 bases between. Germline CDR1 and CDR2: MGHRA and YSYEKL. CDR3 size: 15 residues. The CDR3 sequence is CASSQDITEGYEQYF. The CDR3, as DNA: TGCGCCAGCAGCCAAGATATAACGGAGGGGTACGAGCAGTACTTC.

V and J are TRBV27 and TRBJ1-6; tentative D call: TRBD1 (5 bases). CDR3 length: 14 residues. Germline V CDR1 and CDR2: MNHEY, SMNVEV (reference sequence). The V and J ends lost 3 bases and 9 bases respectively, with 12 bases between them. The CDR3 bases are TGTGCCAGCAGTTTTCAGGGATCAAGTTCACCCCTCCACTTT. Its protein is CASSFQGSSSPLHF.

The chain employs TRBV27 and TRBJ2-4, with TRBD1 identical over 8 bases. The junction had 18 bases not matched to a gene; V was cut back by 7 bases and J by 4 bases. The CDR3 contains 18 residues. Germline values: CDR1 MNHEY, CDR2 SMNVEV (reference sequence). The CDR3, as DNA: TGTGCCAGCATCCCCGGACCCCTGACAGGGGATGTGAAAAACATTCAGTACTTC. Residues: CASIPGPLTGDVKNIQYF.

The chain combines TRBV21-1 with TRBJ1-2. TRBV21-1 is classified as a pseudogene. The CDR3 is 18 residues long. CDR3 residues: CASSSQDLTPSPNYGYTF. CDR3 DNA: TGTGCCAGCAGCTCCCAAGATTTGACGCCAAGCCCTAACTATGGCTACACCTTC.

The rearrangement joins TRBV5-6 to TRBJ1-2, with a possible D match to TRBD1 (6 bases). Germline CDR1 SGHDT, CDR2 YYEEEE. This CDR3 spans 13 amino acids. V gave up 0 bases and J gave up 6 bases, with 9 bases separating them. DNA of the CDR3: TGTGCCAGCAGCTTGGGGACAGTGGATGGCTACACCTTC. Its protein product is CASSLGTVDGYTF.

The chain carries TRBV5-6 and TRBJ1-5; D remains unclear. Per the germline V gene, CDR1 is SGHDT and CDR2 is YYEEEE. The CDR3 contains 15 residues. V dropped 1 base and J dropped 0 bases, with 8 bases sitting between them. Here the CDR3 reads CASSLWVTSNQPQHF. The CDR3 region has the DNA TGTGCCAGCAGCTTGTGGGTTACTAGCAATCAGCCCCAGCATTTT. Drawing the rest from reference TRBV5-6 and TRBJ1-5, the complete variable domain is DAGVTQSPTHLIKTRGQQVTLRCSPKSGHDTVSWYQQALGQGPQFIFQYYEEEERQRGNFPDRFSGHQFPNYSSELNVNALLLGDSALYLCASSLWVTSNQPQHFGDGTRLSIL.

V usage is TRBV19 and J usage is TRBJ1-4, with D perhaps matching TRBD1 (5 bases). Deletions cut 6 bases from V and 0 bases from J, with 14 bases between. Germline V gives CDR1 LNHDA, CDR2 SQIVND (reference sequence). CDR3 length: 16 amino acids. In nucleotides, the CDR3 is TGTGCCAGTAGAGCCGGACATGCATCAACTAATGAAAAACTGTTTTTT. This sequence encodes CASRAGHASTNEKLFF.

The chain couples TRBV5-1 to TRBJ2-7, with no clear D. This CDR3 comprises 15 residues. Trimming cost V 0 bases and J 3 bases, with 13 bases left between them. Germline assignment: CDR1 SGHRS and CDR2 YFSETQ. The CDR3 sequence: CASSLEQPGHYEQYF. The CDR3 DNA is TGCGCCAGCAGCTTGGAGCAACCCGGTCACTACGAGCAGTACTTC.

The CDR3 bases are TGTGCCAGCAGCTCGACAGCCGCCGGGGAGCTGTTTTTT. Protein: CASSSTAAGELFF. The chain combines TRBV7-9 with TRBJ2-2; TRBD1 is a possible D gene (5 bases). Looked up from germline, CDR1 is SEHNR and CDR2 is FQNEAQ (reference sequence). The CDR3 is made up of 13 amino acids. Trimming pared 4 bases from V and 6 bases from J, leaving 9 bases between.

This clone appeared once. This chain connects TRBV6-2 or TRBV6-3 to TRBJ1-2; 9 bases match TRBD1. The V gene end was trimmed by 5 bases and the J gene end by 7 bases; junction bases not matched to a gene: 5. CDR1 is MNHEY, CDR2 SVGEGT, per germline. This CDR3 region has 13 residues. The CDR3 loop reads CASSVDRGAGYTF. For the CDR3, the DNA is TGTGCCAGCAGTGTGGACAGGGGCGCTGGCTACACCTTC.

This sequence joins TRBV27 and TRBJ2-7, with D tentatively TRBD2 (6 bases). V lost 4 bases and J 5 bases, leaving 18 bases between the germline ends. CDR3 length: 15 residues. The germline gives CDR1 MNHEY, CDR2 SMNVEV (reference sequence). CDR3 sequence: CASSWGGAPGNEQYF. CDR3 sequence (DNA): TGTGCCAGCAGTTGGGGCGGGGCGCCCGGAAACGAGCAGTACTTC.

The rearrangement uses TRBV28 and TRBJ2-7; the D gene is possibly TRBD2 (5 bases). CDR3 length: 11 amino acids. Germline V gene lookup returns CDR1 MDHEN and CDR2 SYDVKM. Trimming took off 6 bases at V and 12 bases at J, with 15 bases between the two ends. This CDR3 is CASRNWTDSYF. In nucleotides, the CDR3 is TGTGCCAGCAGGAATTGGACGGACTCGTACTTC. Drawing the rest from reference TRBV28 and TRBJ2-7, the complete variable domain is DVKVTQSSRYLVKRTGEKVFLECVQDMDHENMFWYRQDPGLGLRLIYFSYDVKMKEKGDIPEGYSVSREKKERFSLILESASTNQTSMYLCASRNWTDSYFGPGTRLTVT.

Comments on this clone: At the DNA level, this CDR3 is encoded by other sequences in the same sample as well. This chain links TRBV5-1 with TRBJ2-5; the D is unclear. This CDR3 is built from 13 residues. Germline V gene sequence: CDR1 SGHRS, CDR2 YFSETQ. V was pared by 0 bases and J by 5 bases, with 8 bases between. The chain's CDR3 is CASSLGSRETQYF. The CDR3 DNA reads TGCGCCAGCAGCTTGGGGTCACGGGAGACCCAGTACTTC.

The chain employs TRBV28 and TRBJ1-6; D unclear. The CDR3 runs to 15 residues. Germline values: CDR1 MDHEN, CDR2 SYDVKM. Between the trimmed V and J ends, which lost 8 bases and 3 bases, there was a span of 14 bases. In nucleotides, the CDR3 is TGTGCCAGCGAGCCCTTAGGAATCTATAATTCACCCCTCCACTTT. Residues: CASEPLGIYNSPLHF.

The chain uses TRBV27 and TRBJ2-6; D is unclear. Germline lookup yields CDR1 MNHEY and CDR2 SMNVEV (reference sequence). The V end lost 4 bases, the J end lost 2 bases, and 9 bases lay between the germline ends. The CDR3 contains 15 residues. CDR3 amino acids: CASSYRATGANVLTF. CDR3 in DNA: TGTGCCAGCAGTTATAGGGCTACTGGGGCCAACGTCCTGACTTTC.

The chain couples TRBV6-5 to TRBJ1-4; no clear D gene. This CDR3 contains 15 residues. From germline, CDR1 is MNHEY and CDR2 SVGAGI. V was pared by 6 bases and J by 6 bases, with 17 bases between. The DNA of the CDR3 is TGTGCCAGCAGGGCTTCATTCGCGGGGTATGAAAAACTGTTTTTT. The encoded protein is CASRASFAGYEKLFF.

This chain links TRBV4-3 with TRBJ2-3; the D gene could be TRBD1 or TRBD2 (6 bases each). CDR1 is LGHNA, CDR2 YSLEER, per germline. This CDR3 has 16 amino acids. Trimming stripped 3 bases from V and 3 bases from J, with 16 bases between. CDR3 sequence (DNA): TGCGCCAGCAGCCAGGTAGCGGTGGGGGCTACAGATACGCAGTATTTT. This gives the protein CASSQVAVGATDTQYF.

The rearrangement joins TRBV3-1 (or the pseudogene TRBV3-2) to TRBJ1-2; D is unclear. There are 13 residues in the CDR3. Trimming removed 8 bases from V and 2 bases from J, with 12 bases in between. Looked up from germline, CDR1 is LGHDT and CDR2 is YNNKEL (reference sequence). The CDR3 DNA sequence: TGTGCCAGCGTTTGGGCGGACAACTATGGCTACACCTTC. Translating gives CASVWADNYGYTF.

The chain couples TRBV2 to TRBJ1-5, with 7 bases lining up with TRBD1. CDR3 length: 15 residues. V was clipped by 6 bases and J by 7 bases; unmatched bases: 12. Germline assignment: CDR1 SNHLY and CDR2 FYNNEI. The CDR3 here is CASSVTGEGRQPQHF. CDR3 nucleotide sequence: TGTGCCAGCAGCGTAACAGGGGAGGGAAGGCAGCCCCAGCATTTT.

The V gene is TRBV19, the J gene TRBJ2-1; the D gene is possibly TRBD2 (6 bases). Germline loops: CDR1 LNHDA, CDR2 SQIVND (reference sequence). The ends were cut back, 5 bases at V and 4 bases at J, with 9 bases in the middle. This CDR3 spans 13 amino acids. Here the CDR3 DNA reads TGTGCCAGTAGTCGGGACTCTTACAATGAGCAGTTCTTC. Amino acid sequence: CASSRDSYNEQFF.